These 20 T cell receptor beta chains came from one sample sequenced in a study of CD8 T cells in ankylosing spondylitis (dated by TCRdb to the late 2010s). The method behind the library was 5' RACE. Sequencing was carried out with an Illumina HiSeq 2500. The public reads were reprocessed in TCRdb via fastp at Q25 and MiXCR, keeping in-frame beta chains. CDR3 protein sequences are deduplicated, and each keeps its most common genes and DNA. In all, the sample holds about 240,000 distinct CDR3 sequences, and about 11% of those were seen once. Approximately 6.6% of the sample is taken by the ten largest. The specimen was blood, either unsorted or a sorted T cell fraction (not recorded which). Receptors were obtained from a male donor with ankylosing spondylitis or in good health (not recorded which).

This clonotype occurred once. This may be a read error, as it is one base from a much larger clone. J is TRBJ2-7 and V is TRBV6-1; 11 nucleotides align to TRBD1. Germline V gives CDR1 MNHNS, CDR2 SASEGT. Trimming cost V 6 bases and J 3 bases; bases outside gene matches: 4. This CDR3 region has 14 residues. The CDR3 DNA reads TGTGCCAGCAGAAGGACAGGGGGCAGCTACGAGCAGTACTTC. This translates into CASRRTGGSYEQYF.

The V and J genes are TRBV19 and TRBJ2-1; D unclear. This CDR3 is 15 amino acids long. Germline V gene lookup returns CDR1 LNHDA and CDR2 SQIVND (reference sequence). V dropped 11 bases and J dropped 2 bases, with 19 bases sitting between them. The CDR3 region is CAARPQVAAYNEQFF. In DNA form, the CDR3 reads TGTGCCGCCAGACCTCAGGTGGCGGCCTACAATGAGCAGTTCTTC.

Comments on this clonotype: Just one base apart from a much larger clone, this may be a read error. This chain connects TRBV3-1 to TRBJ1-1; unclear D gene. Germline lookup yields CDR1 LGHDT and CDR2 YNNKEL (reference sequence). Trimming stripped 1 base from V and 10 bases from J, with 10 bases between. The CDR3 loop spans 12 amino acids. The CDR3 DNA follows: TGTGCCAGCAGCCAAGGAGTGTTTCGAGCTTTCTTT. Protein product: CASSQGVFRAFF.

This clonotype was seen only once. A read error is likely, as this CDR3 ends without the conserved phenylalanine or tryptophan. The DNA is omitted, as the CDR3 cannot be located on it reliably, and the CDR3 follows TCRdb's listing. This sequence joins TRBV20-1 and TRBJ1-2; the D call in the table, TRBD1, was not verified against the DNA. The germline V gene encodes CDR1 DFQATT and CDR2 SNEGSKA (reference sequence). Counting both end residues, the CDR3 totals 8 amino acids. The CDR3 loop reads CSASSRAG.

This clonotype was detected a few times. The gene calls are TRBV10-1 and TRBJ2-5; 7 positions agree with TRBD1. From germline, CDR1 is WNHNN and CDR2 SYGVQD (reference sequence). The junction had 3 bases not matched to a gene; V was cut back by 4 bases and J by 1 base. The CDR3 contains 14 residues. The CDR3 region is CASSAGQAQETQYF. The CDR3 coding sequence is TGCGCCAGCAGTGCCGGACAGGCCCAAGAGACCCAGTACTTC.

This clonotype appeared many times. The chain carries TRBV9 and TRBJ1-2; unclear D gene. Per germline, CDR1 SGDLS and CDR2 YYNGEE. V was cut by 0 bases and J by 5 bases, with 14 bases left in between. The CDR3 runs to 15 residues. CDR3 amino acids: CASSVDGVGVYGYTF. The CDR3 DNA is TGTGCCAGCAGCGTAGACGGCGTTGGGGTATATGGCTACACCTTC.

This clonotype was observed at least ten times. J is TRBJ2-3 and V is TRBV6-1; TRBD1 aligns across 9 bases. Germline values: CDR1 MNHNS, CDR2 SASEGT. This CDR3 spans 14 amino acids. With V trimmed by 9 bases and J by 2 bases, 6 bases remained unmatched. The CDR3 DNA reads as TGTGCCAGTTTGGACAGGGGATTCACAGATACGCAGTATTTT. Its protein is CASLDRGFTDTQYF.

This clonotype has at least ten counts. The V call is TRBV5-4, the J call TRBJ2-7; 8 positions agree with TRBD2. CDR3 length: 19 residues. The V gene's germline CDR1 is SGHNT and CDR2 YYREEE (reference sequence). The ends lost 1 base at V and 3 bases at J; junction bases unmatched: 18. The CDR3 DNA is TGTGCCAGCAGCTTGCCGCCGGACTGGGCGGGGGGTCCCCTCTACGAGCAGTACTTC. It specifies CASSLPPDWAGGPLYEQYF.

The V call is TRBV27, the J call TRBJ1-5; the D is unclear. CDR3 length: 13 residues. V was pared by 2 bases and J by 3 bases, with 5 bases between. The germline CDR1 and CDR2 sequences are MNHEY and SMNVEV (reference sequence). The CDR3 sequence: CASSLAVNQPQHF. The CDR3 DNA follows: TGTGCCAGCAGTTTAGCGGTCAATCAGCCCCAGCATTTT.

On this clonotype: A read error is possible here, since a much larger clone lies one base away. The chain uses TRBV2 and TRBJ2-5; the D gene is possibly TRBD2 (6 bases). In germline, CDR1 is SNHLY, CDR2 FYNNEI. The CDR3 covers 14 residues. V dropped 7 bases and J dropped 9 bases, with 21 bases sitting between them. CDR3 DNA: TGTGCCAGCACTGAGGTGTTCTCCGGGGAGGCCCAGTACTTC. This translates into CASTEVFSGEAQYF.

This chain uses TRBV19 with TRBJ2-7; perhaps TRBD1 as D (6 bases). CDR3 length: 13 amino acids. V lost 4 bases to trimming and J lost 6 bases, with 13 bases between them. Germline CDR1 is LNHDA and CDR2 is SQIVND (reference sequence). DNA for the CDR3: TGTGCCAGTAGTACCACCACAGGGTTCGAGCAGTACTTC. Amino acids: CASSTTTGFEQYF.

In this sample, this clonotype turned up many times. The rearrangement uses TRBV13 and TRBJ1-1; TRBD1 is a possible D gene (5 bases). The CDR3 loop spans 16 amino acids. In germline, CDR1 is PRHDT, CDR2 FYEKMQ (reference sequence). Between the trimmed V and J ends, which lost 2 bases and 2 bases, there was a span of 15 bases. The CDR3 DNA sequence: TGTGCCAGCAGCTTAAACTATAGACAGTCTAACACTGAAGCTTTCTTT. It is translated as CASSLNYRQSNTEAFF.

This clonotype appeared a few times. The chain uses TRBV7-9 and TRBJ2-2; 7 positions agree with TRBD1. Germline lookup yields CDR1 SEHNR and CDR2 FQNEAQ (reference sequence). With 4 bases clipped from V and 4 bases from J, the junction kept 6 bases outside the gene matches. This CDR3 comprises 15 residues. CDR3 residues: CASSSSGTATGELFF. The CDR3 bases are TGTGCCAGCAGCTCCTCCGGGACAGCCACCGGGGAGCTGTTTTTT.

This clonotype was found a few times. V is TRBV6-8 and J is TRBJ1-2, with D hard to call. Trimming left V 5 bases short and J 5 bases short, with 15 bases between. The CDR3 runs to 14 residues. In germline, CDR1 is MNHGY, CDR2 SAAAGT. CDR3: CASSPRCTAYGYTF. CDR3 DNA sequence: TGTGCCAGCAGTCCCCGCTGCACCGCATATGGCTACACCTTC.

This clonotype was seen a few times. This chain links TRBV3-1 with TRBJ2-1, with D possibly being TRBD1 or TRBD2 (7 bases each). Trimming took 6 bases from V and 4 from J, leaving 13 bases between them. This CDR3 has 14 amino acids. Germline loops: CDR1 LGHDT, CDR2 YNNKEL (reference sequence). CDR3 nucleotide sequence: TGTGCCAGCAGAAACAGGGGAGGGTACAATGAGCAGTTCTTC. It specifies CASRNRGGYNEQFF.

This clonotype was found many times. The CDR3 DNA reads TGCGCCAGCAGCTTACGGGAGACATACGAGCAGTACTTC. It specifies CASSLRETYEQYF. The chain joins TRBV5-1 to TRBJ2-7; tentatively, D is TRBD2 (6 bases). The V gene lost 2 bases and the J gene lost 4 bases, with 10 bases spanning the gap. CDR1 is SGHRS and CDR2 is YFSETQ in the germline V gene. The CDR3 is 13 residues long.

This clonotype appeared a few times. The chain recombines TRBV7-3 with TRBJ2-1; 8 bases map to TRBD1. CDR1 is SGHTA and CDR2 is FQGTGA in the germline V gene. The CDR3 length is 16 residues. Trimming removed 5 bases from V and 4 bases from J; junction bases left unmatched: 10. The CDR3 DNA follows: TGTGCCAGCAGCACCACACCAGGGGGCGCTTACAATGAGCAGTTCTTC. Protein product: CASSTTPGGAYNEQFF.

This sequence joins TRBV20-1 and TRBJ2-5, with TRBD2 matching over 8 bases. V shed 7 bases, J shed 1 base, and the junction held 8 bases outside the gene matches. This CDR3 is 14 amino acids long. Per germline, CDR1 DFQATT and CDR2 SNEGSKA (reference sequence). The chain's CDR3 is CSGGRREVQETQYF. As DNA, the CDR3 is TGCAGTGGAGGGAGGCGGGAGGTCCAAGAGACCCAGTACTTC.

V gene TRBV14 combines with J gene TRBJ2-5; D is uncertain. Germline assignment: CDR1 SGHDN and CDR2 FVKESK. Trimming pared 4 bases from V and 4 bases from J, leaving 10 bases between. CDR3 length: 13 amino acids. The CDR3 DNA follows: TGTGCCAGCAGCCGTATAGGAATAGAGACCCAGTACTTC. This sequence encodes CASSRIGIETQYF.

This rearrangement joins TRBV28 to TRBJ2-1; 10 bases agree with TRBD2. The CDR3 runs to 15 residues. CDR1 is MDHEN and CDR2 is SYDVKM in the germline V gene. J lost 7 bases, V lost 5 bases, and 8 bases had no gene match. The CDR3 spells CASSHLAGEDNEQFF. The CDR3 nucleotides are TGTGCCAGCAGTCATCTAGCGGGAGAAGATAATGAGCAGTTCTTC.